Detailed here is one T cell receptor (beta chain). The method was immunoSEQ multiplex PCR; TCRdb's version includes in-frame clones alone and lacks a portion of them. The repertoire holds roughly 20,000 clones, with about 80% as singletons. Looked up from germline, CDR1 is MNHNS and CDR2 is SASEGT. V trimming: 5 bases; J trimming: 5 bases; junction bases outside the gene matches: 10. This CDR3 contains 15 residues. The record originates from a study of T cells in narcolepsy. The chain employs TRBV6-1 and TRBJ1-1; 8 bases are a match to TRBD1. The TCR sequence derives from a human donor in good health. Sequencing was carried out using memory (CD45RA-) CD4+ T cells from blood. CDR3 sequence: CASSPHTGGRTEAFF. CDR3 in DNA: TGTGCCAGCAGTCCCCACACAGGGGGTAGGACTGAAGCTTTCTTT.